The rows below give T cell receptor beta chains drawn from one sample of a study of cytomegalovirus exposure and HLA in healthy donors. Here immunoSEQ multiplex PCR was the method, and the copy in TCRdb shows in-frame clones only, minus some. This sample's clone table lists approximately 100,000 clones. The source material was PBMCs. The receptor source for this set is a man in his forties or fifties in good health and CMV-seronegative. Each CDR3 is given with its conserved first and last residue. D genes are given only for firm matches.

NA	TRBV20-1	11	TRBJ2-7	CSARQGLWQYF	TGCAGTGCTAGACAGGGCCTATGGCAGTACTTC
NA	TRBV7-6	13	TRBJ2-7	CASSGQLGYEQYF	TGTGCCAGCAGCGGACAGCTAGGCTACGAGCAGTACTTC
NA	TRBV4-2	14	TRBJ1-1	CASRTQELNTEAFF	TGTGCCAGCAGAACTCAGGAATTGAATACTGAAGCTTTCTTT
TRBD2	TRBV4-3	16	TRBJ2-1	CASSQEPSGGGDEQFF	TGCGCCAGCAGCCAAGAACCTAGCGGGGGTGGGGATGAGCAGTTCTTC
NA	TRBV5-1	16	TRBJ1-2	CASSLEEGRVSYGYTF	TGCGCCAGCAGCTTGGAGGAAGGCAGGGTTTCCTATGGCTACACCTTC
TRBD1	TRBV6-5	15	TRBJ1-1	CASSPQTGPHTEAFF	TGTGCCAGCAGTCCACAGACAGGGCCACACACTGAAGCTTTCTTT
NA	TRBV7-2	14	TRBJ1-2	CASSLGAEYYGYTF	TGTGCCAGCAGCTTAGGGGCTGAGTACTATGGCTACACCTTC
TRBD1	TRBV6-5	15	TRBJ2-7	CASSYGGTGGYEQYF	TGTGCCAGCAGTTACGGAGGGACAGGGGGGTACGAGCAGTACTTC
NA	TRBV10-3	14	TRBJ2-1	CAISQGFSYNEQFF	TGTGCCATCAGTCAGGGTTTTTCCTACAATGAGCAGTTCTTC
NA	TRBV4-3	16	TRBJ1-2	CASSQGHGSGGYGYTF	TGCGCCAGCAGCCAAGGCCACGGGAGCGGGGGGTATGGCTACACCTTC
TRBD1	TRBV30	14	TRBJ1-1	CAWSQGAGNTEAFF	TGTGCCTGGTCACAGGGGGCGGGGAACACTGAAGCTTTCTTT
NA	TRBV4-2	14	TRBJ2-1	CASSQDPQGNEQFF	TGTGCCAGCAGCCAAGATCCCCAGGGAAATGAGCAGTTCTTC
TRBD1	TRBV7-9	15	TRBJ1-6	CASSSGTGVNSPLHF	TGTGCCAGCAGCTCGGGGACAGGCGTTAATTCACCCCTCCACTTT
TRBD2	TRBV7-2	15	TRBJ2-7	CASSGKGTSRYEQYF	TGTGCCAGCAGTGGAAAAGGGACTAGCAGGTACGAGCAGTACTTC
NA	TRBV5-4	15	TRBJ2-2	CASSFTSIGSGELFF	TGTGCCAGCAGCTTTACTAGCATCGGCTCCGGGGAGCTGTTTTTT
TRBD1	TRBV4-1	14	TRBJ1-2	CASSFRDRGYGYTF	TGCGCCAGCAGTTTCAGAGACAGGGGCTATGGCTACACCTTC
TRBD1	TRBV12-5	13	TRBJ2-1	CASGQGANNEQFF	TGTGCGAGCGGACAGGGGGCGAACAATGAGCAGTTCTTC
NA	TRBV18	15	TRBJ2-7	CASSPPQGPKGEQYF	TGTGCCAGCTCACCACCGCAGGGTCCCAAGGGGGAGCAGTACTTC
TRBD2	TRBV4-2	18	TRBJ2-4	CASSHSTSGRGGKNIQYF	TGTGCCAGCAGCCACTCCACTAGCGGGAGAGGAGGCAAAAACATTCAGTACTTC
NA	TRBV7-9	11	TRBJ1-1	CASSYQGNAFF	TGTGCCAGCAGCTATCAGGGCAATGCTTTCTTT
NA	TRBV5-4	13	TRBJ2-3	CASSLANTDTQYF	TGTGCCAGCAGCTTGGCCAACACAGATACGCAGTATTTT
NA	TRBV29-1	12	TRBJ1-3	CSVGSNGNTIYF	TGCAGCGTTGGTAGCAATGGAAACACCATATATTTT
TRBD1	TRBV4-1	15	TRBJ2-7	CASSQGTGLTYEQYF	TGCGCCAGCAGCCAGGGGACAGGATTGACCTACGAGCAGTACTTC
NA	TRBV7-2	13	TRBJ1-5	CASSSGVGQPQHF	TGTGCCAGCAGCTCCGGGGTTGGACAGCCCCAGCATTTT
TRBD2	TRBV7-2	16	TRBJ2-1	CASSLQGAGGFNEQFF	TGTGCCAGCAGCCTCCAGGGAGCGGGAGGTTTTAATGAGCAGTTCTTC
TRBD2	TRBV5-4	14	TRBJ2-1	CASSSVSGSGEQFF	TGTGCCAGCAGCTCTGTTAGCGGGAGTGGTGAGCAGTTCTTC
TRBD1	TRBV6-1	14	TRBJ1-2	CASSEGGQSYGYTF	TGTGCCAGCAGTGAAGGGGGACAGAGCTATGGCTACACCTTC
TRBD1	TRBV9	15	TRBJ2-7	CASSLSGTGSYEQYF	TGTGCCAGCAGCCTTTCCGGGACAGGCTCCTACGAGCAGTACTTC
NA	TRBV13	13	TRBJ1-1	CASSLARRAEAFF	TGTGCCAGCAGCTTAGCCCGCCGGGCTGAAGCTTTCTTT
NA	TRBV6-5	15	TRBJ1-3	CASSQTTGFGNTIYF	TGTGCCAGCAGTCAAACGACAGGCTTTGGAAACACCATATATTTT
NA	TRBV5-1	14	TRBJ2-3	CASTDSGRADTQYF	TGCGCCAGCACTGATAGCGGCAGGGCAGATACGCAGTATTTT
TRBD1	TRBV10-3	13	TRBJ1-2	CAIMDRGIGGYTF	TGTGCCATCATGGACAGGGGGATAGGTGGCTACACCTTC
NA	TRBV6-5	15	TRBJ1-1	CASRVGTLKYDEAFF	TGTGCCAGCAGAGTCGGGACTTTGAAGTATGATGAAGCTTTCTTT
TRBD1	TRBV19	15	TRBJ2-7	CASRIDRGPSYEQYF	TGTGCCAGTAGGATCGACAGGGGGCCCTCCTACGAGCAGTACTTC
NA	TRBV4-1	15	TRBJ2-5	CASSQGLGGPETQYF	TGCGCCAGCAGCCAAGGCCTGGGGGGACCGGAGACCCAGTACTTC
TRBD1	TRBV5-4	16	TRBJ2-1	CASSLPPRAGGNEQFF	TGTGCCAGCAGCCTCCCCCCCCGGGCAGGGGGCAATGAGCAGTTCTTC
TRBD2	TRBV7-2	17	TRBJ2-1	CASSPWAGGGAGGEQFF	TGTGCCAGCAGCCCATGGGCCGGCGGGGGGGCAGGAGGTGAGCAGTTCTTC
NA	TRBV19	12	TRBJ1-1	CASSLGVIEAFF	TGTGCCAGTAGTCTGGGCGTGATTGAAGCTTTCTTT
TRBD1	TRBV30	14	TRBJ1-1	CAWIRGQGGAEAFF	TGTGCCTGGATTAGAGGACAGGGTGGGGCTGAAGCTTTCTTT
TRBD2	TRBV27	12	TRBJ2-1	CASSFVGRVPFF	TGTGCCAGCAGTTTCGTCGGGAGGGTTCCGTTCTTC